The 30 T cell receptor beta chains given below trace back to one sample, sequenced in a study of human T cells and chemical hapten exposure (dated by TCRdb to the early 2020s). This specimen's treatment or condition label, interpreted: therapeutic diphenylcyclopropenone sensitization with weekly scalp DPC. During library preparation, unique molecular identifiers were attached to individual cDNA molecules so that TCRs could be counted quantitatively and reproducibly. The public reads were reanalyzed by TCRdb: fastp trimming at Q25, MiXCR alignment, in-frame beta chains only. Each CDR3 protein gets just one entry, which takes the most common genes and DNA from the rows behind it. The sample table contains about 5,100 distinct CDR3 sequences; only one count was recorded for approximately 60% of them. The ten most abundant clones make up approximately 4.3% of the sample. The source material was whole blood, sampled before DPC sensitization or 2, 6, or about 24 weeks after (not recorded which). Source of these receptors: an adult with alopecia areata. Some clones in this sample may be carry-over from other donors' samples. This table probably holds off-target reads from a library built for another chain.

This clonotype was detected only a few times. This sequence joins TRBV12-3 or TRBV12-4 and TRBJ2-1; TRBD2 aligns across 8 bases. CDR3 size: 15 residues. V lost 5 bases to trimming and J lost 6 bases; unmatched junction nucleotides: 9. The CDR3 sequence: CASSSRALAGNEQFF. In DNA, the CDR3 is TGTGCCAGCAGTAGCAGGGCGCTAGCGGGCAATGAGCAGTTCTTC.

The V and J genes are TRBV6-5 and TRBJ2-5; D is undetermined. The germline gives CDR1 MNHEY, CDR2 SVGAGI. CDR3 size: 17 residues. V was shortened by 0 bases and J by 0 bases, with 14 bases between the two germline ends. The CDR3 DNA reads TGTGCCAGCAGTTACTCGATTGGCGGCAGGTACCAAGAGACCCAGTACTTC. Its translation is CASSYSIGGRYQETQYF.

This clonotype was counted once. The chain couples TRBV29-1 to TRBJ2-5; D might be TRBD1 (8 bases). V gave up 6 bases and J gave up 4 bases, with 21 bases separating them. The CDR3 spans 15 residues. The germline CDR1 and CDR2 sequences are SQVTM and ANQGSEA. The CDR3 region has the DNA TGCAGCGTCGACCCCGGACAGGGAGGGGTAGAGACCCAGTACTTC. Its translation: CSVDPGQGGVETQYF. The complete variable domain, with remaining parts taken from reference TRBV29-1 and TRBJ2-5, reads SAVISQKPSRDICQRGTSLTIQCQVDSQVTMMFWYRQQPGQSLTLIATANQGSEATYESGFVIDKFPISRPNLTFSTLTVSNMSPEDSSIYLCSVDPGQGGVETQYFGPGTRLLVL.

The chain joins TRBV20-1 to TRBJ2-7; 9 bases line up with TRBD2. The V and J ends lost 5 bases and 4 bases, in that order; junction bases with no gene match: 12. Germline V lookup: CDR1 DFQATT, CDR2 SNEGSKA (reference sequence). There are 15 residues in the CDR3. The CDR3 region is CSAPRAVAGAYEQYF. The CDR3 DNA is TGCAGTGCTCCCCGGGCGGTAGCGGGAGCGTACGAGCAGTACTTC.

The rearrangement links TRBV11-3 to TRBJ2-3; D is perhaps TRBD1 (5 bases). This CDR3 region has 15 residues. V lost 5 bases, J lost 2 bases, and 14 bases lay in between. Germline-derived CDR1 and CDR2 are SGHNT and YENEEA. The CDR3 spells CASSRTGVNTDTQYF. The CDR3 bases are TGTGCCAGCAGCCGTACAGGTGTTAACACAGATACGCAGTATTTT.

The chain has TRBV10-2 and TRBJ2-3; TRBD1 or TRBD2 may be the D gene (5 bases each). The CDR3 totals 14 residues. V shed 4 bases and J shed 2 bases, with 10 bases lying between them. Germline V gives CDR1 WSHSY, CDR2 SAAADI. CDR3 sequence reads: CASSASGHTDTQYF. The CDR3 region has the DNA TGCGCCAGCAGTGCGAGCGGACACACAGATACGCAGTATTTT.

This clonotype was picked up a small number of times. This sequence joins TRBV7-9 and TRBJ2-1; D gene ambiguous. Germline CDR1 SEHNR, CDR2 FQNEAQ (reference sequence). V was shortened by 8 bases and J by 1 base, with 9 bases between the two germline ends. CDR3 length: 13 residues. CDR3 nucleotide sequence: TGTGCCAGCCGCGACGGGTCCTACAATGAGCAGTTCTTC. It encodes CASRDGSYNEQFF.

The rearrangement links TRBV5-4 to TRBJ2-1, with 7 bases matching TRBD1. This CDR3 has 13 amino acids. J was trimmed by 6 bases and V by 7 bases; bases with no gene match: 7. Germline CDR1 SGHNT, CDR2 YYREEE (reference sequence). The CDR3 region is CASHRQGPNEQFF. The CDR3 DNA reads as TGTGCCAGCCACCGACAGGGCCCCAATGAGCAGTTCTTC.

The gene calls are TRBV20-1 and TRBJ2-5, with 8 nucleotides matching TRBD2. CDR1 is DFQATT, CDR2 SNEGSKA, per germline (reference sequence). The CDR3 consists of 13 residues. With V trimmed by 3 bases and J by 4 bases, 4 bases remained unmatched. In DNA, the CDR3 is TGCAGTGCTAGGGGAGCGGGAGCAGAGACCCAGTACTTC. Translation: CSARGAGAETQYF.

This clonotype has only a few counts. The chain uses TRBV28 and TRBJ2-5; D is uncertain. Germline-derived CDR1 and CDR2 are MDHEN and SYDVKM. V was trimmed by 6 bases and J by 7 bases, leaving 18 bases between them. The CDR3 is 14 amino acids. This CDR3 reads CASSPRSPSGTQYF. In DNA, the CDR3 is TGTGCCAGCAGCCCTCGGAGTCCATCGGGGACCCAGTACTTC.

The CDR3 here is CASSDSGRYNEQFF. The CDR3 nucleotides read TGTGCCAGCAGTGATAGCGGGAGGTACAATGAGCAGTTCTTC. The chain couples TRBV12-3 or TRBV12-4 to TRBJ2-1; 10 bases agree with TRBD2. The CDR3 has 14 residues. The V segment lost 5 bases and the J segment 4 bases; nucleotides outside the gene matches: 2.

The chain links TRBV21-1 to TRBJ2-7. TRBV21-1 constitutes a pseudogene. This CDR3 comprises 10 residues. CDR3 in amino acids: CASSTHEQYF. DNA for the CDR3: TGTGCCAGCAGCACCCACGAGCAGTACTTC.

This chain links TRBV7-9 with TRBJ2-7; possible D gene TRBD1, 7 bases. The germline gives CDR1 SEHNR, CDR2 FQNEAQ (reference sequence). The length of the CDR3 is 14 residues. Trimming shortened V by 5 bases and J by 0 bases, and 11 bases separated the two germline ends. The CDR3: CASSGGTVSYEQYF. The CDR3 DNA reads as TGTGCCAGCAGCGGGGGGACAGTCTCCTACGAGCAGTACTTC.

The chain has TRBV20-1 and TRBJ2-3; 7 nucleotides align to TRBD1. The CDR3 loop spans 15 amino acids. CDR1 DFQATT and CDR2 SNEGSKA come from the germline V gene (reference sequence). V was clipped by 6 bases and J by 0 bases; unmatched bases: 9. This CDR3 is CSAMDRSSSTDTQYF. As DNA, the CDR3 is TGCAGTGCCATGGACAGGTCGTCTAGCACAGATACGCAGTATTTT.

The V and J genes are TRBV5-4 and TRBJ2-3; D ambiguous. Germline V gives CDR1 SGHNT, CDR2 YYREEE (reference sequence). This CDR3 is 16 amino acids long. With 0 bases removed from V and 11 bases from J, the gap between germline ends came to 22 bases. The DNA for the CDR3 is TGTGCCAGCAGCTTGGCCGTAACGGCGCAAACGGGCAGGCAGTATTTT. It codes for CASSLAVTAQTGRQYF.

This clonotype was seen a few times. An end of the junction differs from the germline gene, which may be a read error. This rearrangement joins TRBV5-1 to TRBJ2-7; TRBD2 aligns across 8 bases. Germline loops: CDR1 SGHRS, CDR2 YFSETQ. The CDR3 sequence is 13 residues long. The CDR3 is CASSSDGGLEKSF. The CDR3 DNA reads TGCGCCAGCAGCTCGGACGGGGGACTAGAAAAAAGCTTC.

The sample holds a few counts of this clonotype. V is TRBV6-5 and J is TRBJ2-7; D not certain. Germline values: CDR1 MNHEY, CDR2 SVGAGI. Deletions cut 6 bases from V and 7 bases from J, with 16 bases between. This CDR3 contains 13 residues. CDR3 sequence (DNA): TGTGCCAGCAGGGCCAGACGGCCCCCAGAGCAGTACTTC. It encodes CASRARRPPEQYF.

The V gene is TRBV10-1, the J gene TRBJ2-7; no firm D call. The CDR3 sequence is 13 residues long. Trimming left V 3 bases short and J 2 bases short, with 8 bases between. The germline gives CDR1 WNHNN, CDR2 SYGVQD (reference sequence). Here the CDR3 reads CASSEGSTYEQYF. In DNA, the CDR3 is TGCGCCAGCAGTGAAGGCAGCACCTACGAGCAGTACTTC.

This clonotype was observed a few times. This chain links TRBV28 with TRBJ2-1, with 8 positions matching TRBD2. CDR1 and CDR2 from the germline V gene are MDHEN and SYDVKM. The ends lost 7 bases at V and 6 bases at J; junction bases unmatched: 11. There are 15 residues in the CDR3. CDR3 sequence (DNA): TGTGCCAGCACCGGGAGGGGGGGCTGGAGCAATGAGCAGTTCTTC. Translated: CASTGRGGWSNEQFF.

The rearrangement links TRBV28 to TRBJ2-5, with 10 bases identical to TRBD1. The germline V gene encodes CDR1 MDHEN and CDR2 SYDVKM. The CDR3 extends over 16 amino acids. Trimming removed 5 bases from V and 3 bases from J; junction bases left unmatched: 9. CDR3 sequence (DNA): TGTGCCAGCAGTACTCTACTCGGGACAGGGGAAGAGACCCAGTACTTC. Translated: CASSTLLGTGEETQYF.

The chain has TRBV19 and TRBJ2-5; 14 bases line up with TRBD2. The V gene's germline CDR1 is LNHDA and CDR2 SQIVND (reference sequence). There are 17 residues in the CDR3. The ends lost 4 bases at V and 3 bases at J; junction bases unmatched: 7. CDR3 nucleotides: TGTGCCAGTAGTACACCGGGACTAGCGGGAGAGAAAGAGACCCAGTACTTC. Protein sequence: CASSTPGLAGEKETQYF.

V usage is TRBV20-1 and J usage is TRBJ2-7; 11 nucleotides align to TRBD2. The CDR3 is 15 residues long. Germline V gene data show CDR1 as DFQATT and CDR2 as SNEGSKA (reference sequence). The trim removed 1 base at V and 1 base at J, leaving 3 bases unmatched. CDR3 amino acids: CSARGLAGRSYEQYF. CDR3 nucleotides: TGCAGTGCTAGAGGACTAGCGGGAAGATCCTACGAGCAGTACTTC.

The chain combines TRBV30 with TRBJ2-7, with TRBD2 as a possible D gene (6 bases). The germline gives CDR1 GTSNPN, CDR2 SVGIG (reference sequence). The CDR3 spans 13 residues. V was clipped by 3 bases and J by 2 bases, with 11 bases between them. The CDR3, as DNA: TGTGCCTGGAGCGGGAGATCGGCCTACGAGCAGTACTTC. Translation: CAWSGRSAYEQYF.

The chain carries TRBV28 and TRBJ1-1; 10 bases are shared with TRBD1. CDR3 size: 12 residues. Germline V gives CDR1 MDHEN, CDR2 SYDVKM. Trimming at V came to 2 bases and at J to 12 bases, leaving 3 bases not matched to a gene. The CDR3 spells CASSLGTGATFF. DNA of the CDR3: TGTGCCAGCAGTTTAGGGACAGGGGCAACTTTCTTT.

CDR3 residues: CSVGDFYEQYF. For the CDR3, the DNA is TGCAGCGTGGGTGACTTCTACGAGCAGTACTTC. The chain links TRBV29-1 to TRBJ2-7, with D uncertain. Germline values: CDR1 SQVTM, CDR2 ANQGSEA. CDR3 length: 11 amino acids. Trimming stripped 6 bases from V and 3 bases from J, with 9 bases between.

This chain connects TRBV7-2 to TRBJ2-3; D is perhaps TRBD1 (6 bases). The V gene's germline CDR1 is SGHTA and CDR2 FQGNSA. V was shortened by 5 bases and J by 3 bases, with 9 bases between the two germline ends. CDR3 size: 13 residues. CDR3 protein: CASSGQRTDTQYF. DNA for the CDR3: TGTGCCAGCAGCGGACAGAGAACAGATACGCAGTATTTT.

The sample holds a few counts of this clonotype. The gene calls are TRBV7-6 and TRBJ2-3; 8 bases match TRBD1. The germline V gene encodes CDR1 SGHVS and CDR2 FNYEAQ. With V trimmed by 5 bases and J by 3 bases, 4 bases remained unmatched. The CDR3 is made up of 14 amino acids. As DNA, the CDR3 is TGTGCCAGCAGCGTGACAGGGGTGACAGATACGCAGTATTTT. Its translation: CASSVTGVTDTQYF.

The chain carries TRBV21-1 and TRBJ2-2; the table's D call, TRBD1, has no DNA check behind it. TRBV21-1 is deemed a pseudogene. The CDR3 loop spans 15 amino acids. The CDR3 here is CASSPGRLWAGELFF. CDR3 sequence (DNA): TGTGCCAGCAGCCCCGGGCGACTGTGGGCCGGGGAGCTGTTTTTT.

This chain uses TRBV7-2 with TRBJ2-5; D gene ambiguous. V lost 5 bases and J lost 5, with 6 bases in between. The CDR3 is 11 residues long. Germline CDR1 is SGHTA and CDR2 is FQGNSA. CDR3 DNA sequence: TGTGCCAGCAGCCCCAGTGAGACCCAGTACTTC. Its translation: CASSPSETQYF.

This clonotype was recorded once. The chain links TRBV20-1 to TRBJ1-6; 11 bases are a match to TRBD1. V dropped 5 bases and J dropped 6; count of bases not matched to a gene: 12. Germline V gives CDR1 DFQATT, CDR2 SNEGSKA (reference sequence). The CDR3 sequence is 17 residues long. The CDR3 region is CSAALPGTGGANSPLHF. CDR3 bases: TGCAGTGCTGCCCTCCCCGGGACAGGGGGTGCTAATTCACCCCTCCACTTT.